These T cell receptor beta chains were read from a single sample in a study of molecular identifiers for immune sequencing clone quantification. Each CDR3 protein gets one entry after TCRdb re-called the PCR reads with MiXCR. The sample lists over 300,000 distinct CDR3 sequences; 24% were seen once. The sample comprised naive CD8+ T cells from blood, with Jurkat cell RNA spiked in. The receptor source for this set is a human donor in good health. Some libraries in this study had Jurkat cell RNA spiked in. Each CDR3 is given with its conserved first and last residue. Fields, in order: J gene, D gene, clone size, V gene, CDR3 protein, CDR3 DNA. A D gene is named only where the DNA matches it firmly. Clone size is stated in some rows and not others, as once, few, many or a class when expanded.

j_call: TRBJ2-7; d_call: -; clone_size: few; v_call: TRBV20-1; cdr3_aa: CSARGGSQANPYEQYF; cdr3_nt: TGCAGTGCTAGAGGGGGCAGCCAGGCTAACCCCTACGAGCAGTACTTC
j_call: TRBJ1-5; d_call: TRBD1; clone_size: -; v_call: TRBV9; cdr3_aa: CTSSGGTGGNQPQHF; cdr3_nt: TGTACCAGCAGCGGGGGGACAGGGGGCAATCAGCCCCAGCATTTT
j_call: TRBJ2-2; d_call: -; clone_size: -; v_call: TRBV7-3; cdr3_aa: CASSQDSTTGELCF; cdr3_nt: TGTGCCAGCAGCCAGGACTCAACCACCGGGGAGCTGTGTTTT
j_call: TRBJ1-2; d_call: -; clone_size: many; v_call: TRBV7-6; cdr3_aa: CASSQGTPANYGYTF; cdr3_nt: TGTGCCAGCAGCCAAGGGACACCCGCTAACTATGGCTACACCTTC
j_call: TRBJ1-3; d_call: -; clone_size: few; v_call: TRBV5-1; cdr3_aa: CASASTGNSGNTIYF; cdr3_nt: TGCGCCAGCGCTAGTACCGGGAACTCTGGAAACACCATATATTTT
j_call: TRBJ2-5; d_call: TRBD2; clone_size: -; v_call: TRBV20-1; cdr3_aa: CSARETSGGYFSETQYF; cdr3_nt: TGCAGTGCTAGAGAGACTAGCGGGGGGTATTTTTCTGAGACCCAGTACTTC
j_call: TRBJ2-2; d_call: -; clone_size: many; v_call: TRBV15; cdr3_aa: CATGQTGNTGELFF; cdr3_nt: TGTGCCACCGGACAAACGGGGAACACCGGGGAGCTGTTTTTT
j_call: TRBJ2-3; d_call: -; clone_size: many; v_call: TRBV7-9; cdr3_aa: CASSLVSGSGDTQYF; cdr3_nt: TGTGCCAGCAGCTTAGTGTCCGGGTCCGGGGATACGCAGTATTTT
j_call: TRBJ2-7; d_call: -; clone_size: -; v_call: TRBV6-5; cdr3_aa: CASSYSLAGEQYF; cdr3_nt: TGTGCCAGCAGTTACTCGCTAGCCGGCGAGCAGTACTTC
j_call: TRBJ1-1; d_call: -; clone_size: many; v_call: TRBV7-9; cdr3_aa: CASEADTEAFF; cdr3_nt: TGTGCCAGCGAAGCTGATACTGAAGCTTTCTTT
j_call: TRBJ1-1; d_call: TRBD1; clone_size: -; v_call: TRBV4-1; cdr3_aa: CASSQQGASGTEAFF; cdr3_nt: TGCGCCAGCAGCCAGCAGGGGGCTAGCGGCACTGAAGCTTTCTTT
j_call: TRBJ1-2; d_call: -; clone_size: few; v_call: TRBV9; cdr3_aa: CASSVFDSPSNYGYTF; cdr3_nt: TGTGCCAGCAGCGTTTTCGACAGCCCATCTAACTATGGCTACACCTTC
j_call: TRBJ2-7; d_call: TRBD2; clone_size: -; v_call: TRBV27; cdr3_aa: CASSYVGGIYEQYF; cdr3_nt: TGTGCCAGCAGTTATGTGGGAGGGATTTACGAGCAGTACTTC
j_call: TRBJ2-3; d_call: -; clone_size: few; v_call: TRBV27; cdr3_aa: CASSPTAGTSPLRDTQYF; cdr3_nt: TGTGCCAGCAGTCCCACCGCTGGGACAAGCCCCCTTAGGGATACGCAGTATTTT
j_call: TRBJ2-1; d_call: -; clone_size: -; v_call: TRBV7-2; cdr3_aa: CAISLVVRSEQFF; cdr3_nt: TGTGCCATCAGCTTAGTGGTTCGGAGTGAGCAGTTCTTC
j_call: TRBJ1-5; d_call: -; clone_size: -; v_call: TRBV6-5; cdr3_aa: CASSSEGLYSNQPQHF; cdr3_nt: TGTGCCAGCAGTTCCGAGGGCCTCTATAGCAATCAGCCCCAGCATTTT
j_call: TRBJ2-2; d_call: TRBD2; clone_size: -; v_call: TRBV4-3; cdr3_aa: CARRQDRGGAVTGELFF; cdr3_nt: TGCGCCCGCCGCCAAGATCGCGGGGGAGCGGTGACCGGGGAGCTGTTTTTT
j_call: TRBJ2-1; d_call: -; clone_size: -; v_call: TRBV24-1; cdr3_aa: CATSIGSSYNEQFF; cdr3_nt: TGTGCCACCAGTATAGGGTCCTCCTACAATGAGCAGTTCTTC
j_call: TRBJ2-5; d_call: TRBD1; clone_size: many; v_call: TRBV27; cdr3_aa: CASRDRLHQETQYF; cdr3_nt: TGTGCCAGCCGGGACAGACTACATCAAGAGACCCAGTACTTC
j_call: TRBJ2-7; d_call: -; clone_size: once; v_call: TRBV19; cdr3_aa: CACSISASYEQYF; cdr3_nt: TGTGCCTGTAGTATTTCGGCGTCCTACGAGCAGTACTTC
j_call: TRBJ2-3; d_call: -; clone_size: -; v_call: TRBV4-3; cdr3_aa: CPSSQDWAETQYF; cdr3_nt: TGCCCCAGCAGCCAAGATTGGGCAGAAACGCAGTATTTT
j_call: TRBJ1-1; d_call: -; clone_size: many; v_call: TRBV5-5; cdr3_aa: CASSFSLDQNTEAFF; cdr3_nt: TGTGCCAGCAGCTTTTCCCTTGATCAGAACACTGAAGCTTTCTTT
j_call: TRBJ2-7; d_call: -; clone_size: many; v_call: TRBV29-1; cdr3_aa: CSADPGHGAEQYF; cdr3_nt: TGCAGCGCAGATCCGGGACATGGTGCCGAGCAGTACTTC
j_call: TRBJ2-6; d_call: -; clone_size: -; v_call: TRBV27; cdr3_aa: CASSPLQPSGASVLTF; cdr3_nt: TGTGCCAGCAGTCCGTTACAGCCTTCTGGGGCCAGCGTCCTGACTTTC
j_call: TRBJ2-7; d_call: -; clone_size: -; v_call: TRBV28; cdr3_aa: CASSLFSSPYQDEQYF; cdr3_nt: TGTGCCAGCAGTTTATTCTCTAGCCCATATCAGGACGAGCAGTACTTC
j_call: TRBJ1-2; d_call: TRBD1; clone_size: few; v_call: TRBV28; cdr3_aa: CASSFWTGGDYGYTF; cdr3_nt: TGTGCCAGCAGTTTCTGGACAGGGGGAGACTATGGCTACACCTTC
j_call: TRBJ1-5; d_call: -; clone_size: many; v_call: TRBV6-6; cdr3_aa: CASSYLSAGSSNQPQHF; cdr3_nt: TGTGCCAGCAGTTACCTAAGCGCCGGATCTAGCAATCAGCCCCAGCATTTT
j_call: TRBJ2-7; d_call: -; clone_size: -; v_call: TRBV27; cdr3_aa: CASRTSWGGEQYF; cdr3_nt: TGTGCCAGCAGAACTAGTTGGGGCGGCGAGCAGTACTTC
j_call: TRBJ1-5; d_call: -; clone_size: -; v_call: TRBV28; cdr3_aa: CASSFRSSQPQHF; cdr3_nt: TGTGCCAGCAGTTTTAGGTCGAGTCAGCCCCAGCATTTT
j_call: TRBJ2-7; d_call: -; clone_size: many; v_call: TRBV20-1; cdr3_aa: CSARERGRYEQYF; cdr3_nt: TGCAGTGCTAGAGAACGGGGGCGCTACGAGCAGTACTTC
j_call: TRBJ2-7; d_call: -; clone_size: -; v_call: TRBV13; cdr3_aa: CASSAPAYSYGQYF; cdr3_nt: TGTGCCAGCAGCGCCCCAGCGTACTCCTACGGGCAGTACTTC
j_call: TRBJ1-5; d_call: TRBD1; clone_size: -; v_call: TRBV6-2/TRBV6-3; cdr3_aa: CASSYEVSGGENQPQHF; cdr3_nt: TGTGCCAGCAGTTACGAGGTATCAGGGGGCGAGAATCAGCCCCAGCATTTT
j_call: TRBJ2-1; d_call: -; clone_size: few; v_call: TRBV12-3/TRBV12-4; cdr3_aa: CASSRGNSYNEQFF; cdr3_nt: TGTGCCAGCAGTAGGGGAAACTCCTACAATGAGCAGTTCTTC
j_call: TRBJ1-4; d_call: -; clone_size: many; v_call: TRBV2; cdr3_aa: CASTVWTVNEKLFF; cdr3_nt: TGTGCCAGCACCGTATGGACAGTAAATGAAAAACTGTTTTTT
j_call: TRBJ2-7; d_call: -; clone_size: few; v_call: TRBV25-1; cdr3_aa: CASSMTVFYEQYF; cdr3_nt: TGTGCCAGCAGCATGACAGTTTTCTACGAGCAGTACTTC
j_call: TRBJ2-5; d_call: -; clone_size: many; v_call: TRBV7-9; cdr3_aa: CASSVGHPGEETQYF; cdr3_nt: TGTGCCAGCAGCGTCGGTCATCCGGGGGAAGAGACCCAGTACTTC
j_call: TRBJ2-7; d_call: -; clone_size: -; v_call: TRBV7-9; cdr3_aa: CASSSPKQNYYEQYF; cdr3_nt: TGTGCCAGCAGCTCCCCGAAACAGAACTACTACGAGCAGTACTTC